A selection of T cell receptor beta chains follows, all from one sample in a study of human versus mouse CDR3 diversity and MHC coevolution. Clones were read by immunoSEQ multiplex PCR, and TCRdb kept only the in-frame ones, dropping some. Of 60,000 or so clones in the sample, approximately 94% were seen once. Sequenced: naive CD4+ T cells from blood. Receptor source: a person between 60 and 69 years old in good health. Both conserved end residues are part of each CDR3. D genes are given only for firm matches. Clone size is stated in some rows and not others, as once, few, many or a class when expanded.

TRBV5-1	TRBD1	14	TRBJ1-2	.	CASSLEGQAYGYTF	TGCGCCAGCAGCTTGGAGGGACAGGCCTATGGCTACACCTTC
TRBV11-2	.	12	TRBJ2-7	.	CASSLDFYEQYF	TGTGCCAGCAGCTTGGACTTTTACGAGCAGTACTTC
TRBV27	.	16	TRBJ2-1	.	CASSSPGESSYNEQFF	TGTGCCAGCAGTTCCCCGGGGGAAAGCTCCTACAATGAGCAGTTCTTC
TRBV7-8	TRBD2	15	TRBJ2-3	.	CASRPASGSFDTQYF	TGTGCCAGCAGGCCAGCTAGCGGGAGTTTCGATACGCAGTATTTT
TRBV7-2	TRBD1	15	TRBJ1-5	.	CASSLGQGSNQPQHF	TGTGCCAGCAGCTTAGGACAGGGGAGCAATCAGCCCCAGCATTTT
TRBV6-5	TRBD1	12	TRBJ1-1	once	CASRQGNTEAFF	TGTGCCAGTCGACAGGGGAACACTGAAGCTTTCTTT
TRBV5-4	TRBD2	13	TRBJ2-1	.	CASSLFGGNEQFF	TGTGCCAGCAGCTTGTTCGGGGGGAATGAGCAGTTCTTC
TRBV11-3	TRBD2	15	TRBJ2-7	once	CASSVLAGSSYEQYF	TGTGCCAGCAGCGTACTAGCGGGGAGCTCCTACGAGCAGTACTTC
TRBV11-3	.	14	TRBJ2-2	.	CASSLTHEAGELFF	TGTGCCAGCAGCCTCACCCATGAGGCCGGGGAGCTGTTTTTT
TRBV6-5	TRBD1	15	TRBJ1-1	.	CASRPGQGSNTEAFF	TGTGCCAGCAGACCGGGACAGGGATCGAACACTGAAGCTTTCTTT
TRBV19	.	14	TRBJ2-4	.	CASTATGTINIQYF	TGTGCCAGTACCGCGACCGGGACAATAAACATTCAGTACTTC
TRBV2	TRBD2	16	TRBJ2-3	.	CASSVLAGGSTDTQYF	TGTGCCAGCAGTGTGCTAGCGGGAGGGAGCACAGATACGCAGTATTTT
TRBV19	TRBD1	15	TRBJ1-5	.	CASRPRTGGNQPQHF	TGTGCCAGTAGACCTCGGACAGGCGGCAATCAGCCCCAGCATTTT
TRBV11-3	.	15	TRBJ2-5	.	CASSLGGLHGETQYF	TGTGCCAGCAGCTTAGGAGGCCTGCACGGGGAGACCCAGTACTTC
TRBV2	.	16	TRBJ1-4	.	CASSEMGRIPNEKLFF	TGTGCCAGCAGTGAAATGGGCCGAATCCCGAATGAAAAACTGTTTTTT
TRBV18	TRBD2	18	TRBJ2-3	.	CASSSLAGGSLRTDTQYF	TGTGCCAGCTCATCGCTAGCGGGAGGGAGTCTTCGCACAGATACGCAGTATTTT
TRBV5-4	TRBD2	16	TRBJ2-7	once	CASSPGLAGGAYEQYF	TGTGCCAGCAGCCCAGGACTAGCGGGAGGAGCCTACGAGCAGTACTTC
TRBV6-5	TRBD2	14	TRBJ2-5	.	CASSSGRSGETQYF	TGTGCCAGCAGTAGCGGGAGAAGCGGAGAGACCCAGTACTTC
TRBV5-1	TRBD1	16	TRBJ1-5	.	CASKPEPDRGNQPQHF	TGCGCCAGCAAACCCGAACCGGACAGGGGGAATCAGCCCCAGCATTTT
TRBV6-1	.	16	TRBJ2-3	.	CASSESSQGWTDTQYF	TGTGCCAGCAGTGAGAGTTCCCAGGGATGGACAGATACGCAGTATTTT
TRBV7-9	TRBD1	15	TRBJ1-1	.	CASSLALVEQGAAFF	TGTGCCAGCAGCTTAGCGCTTGTAGAACAGGGGGCGGCTTTCTTT
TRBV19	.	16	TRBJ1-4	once	CASSPGGARGDEKLFF	TGTGCCAGTAGTCCTGGGGGCGCGAGAGGGGATGAAAAACTGTTTTTT
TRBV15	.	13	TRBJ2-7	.	CATSRDRGFEQYF	TGTGCCACCAGCAGAGATCGGGGGTTCGAGCAGTACTTC
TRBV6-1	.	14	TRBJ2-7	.	CASSKTVNSYEQYF	TGTGCCAGCAGTAAAACAGTTAACTCCTACGAGCAGTACTTC
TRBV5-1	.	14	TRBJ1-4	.	CASSKGEDVEKLFF	TGCGCCAGCAGCAAAGGGGAGGACGTGGAAAAACTGTTTTTT
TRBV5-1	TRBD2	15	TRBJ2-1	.	CASSLEAGVANEQFF	TGCGCCAGCAGCTTGGAGGCGGGAGTGGCCAATGAGCAGTTCTTC
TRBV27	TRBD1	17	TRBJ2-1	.	CASSLSRQGGSYNEQFF	TGTGCCAGCAGTTTATCCCGACAGGGGGGTTCCTACAATGAGCAGTTCTTC